The 9 T cell receptor beta chains in this list originate from one sample, sequenced in a study of cytomegalovirus exposure and HLA in healthy donors. Use of 60 Vbeta and 13 Jbeta primers characterized the PCR. Using immunoSEQ multiplex PCR, the repertoire was profiled, and TCRdb retains in-frame clones only, with some absent. The sample carries fewer than 250,000 clones, almost 80% recorded once. Source material: PBMCs. The receptors originated from a male donor in good health and CMV-seronegative.

This clone has only a few counts. The gene calls are TRBV14 and TRBJ2-1; tentatively, D is TRBD2 (6 bases). V was cut by 1 base and J by 3 bases, with 16 bases left in between. The CDR3 has 17 amino acids. Germline CDR1 is SGHDN and CDR2 is FVKESK. CDR3 DNA: TGTGCCAGCAGCCAAGTGCTCGGGAGAAGGGGCTACAATGAGCAGTTCTTC. Its translation: CASSQVLGRRGYNEQFF.

The chain recombines TRBV20-1 with TRBJ2-7; D is possibly TRBD2 (6 bases). Trimming took off 6 bases at V and 12 bases at J, with 18 bases between the two ends. This CDR3 has 11 amino acids. Per the germline V gene, CDR1 is DFQATT and CDR2 is SNEGSKA (reference sequence). The CDR3 DNA sequence: TGCAGTGCCACGGGACTTGGGCGACTGTACTTC. This sequence encodes CSATGLGRLYF.

This clone appeared a few times. The chain links TRBV29-1 to TRBJ1-1; D is possibly TRBD1 (6 bases). The germline V and J ends were trimmed by 8 bases and 0 bases, with 16 bases remaining between them. CDR1 SQVTM and CDR2 ANQGSEA come from the germline V gene. The CDR3 sequence is 14 residues long. The DNA for the CDR3 is TGCAGCTTCCGTGCTCAGGGGATGAACACTGAAGCTTTCTTT. Amino acid sequence: CSFRAQGMNTEAFF.

This clone was found a few times. Here the CDR3 reads CASLAEREAFF. In DNA, the CDR3 is TGTGCCAGCCTGGCAGAAAGAGAAGCTTTCTTT. The V call is TRBV6-6, the J call TRBJ1-1, with D unclear. The CDR3 covers 11 residues. Germline lookup yields CDR1 MNHNY and CDR2 SVGAGI (reference sequence). V lost 8 bases, J lost 8 bases, and 12 bases lay in between.

V and J are TRBV2 and TRBJ2-1, with 7 bases aligning to TRBD1. This CDR3 spans 16 amino acids. Germline CDR1 SNHLY, CDR2 FYNNEI. Trimming cost V 6 bases and J 0 bases; bases outside gene matches: 8. The DNA of the CDR3 is TGTGCCAGCAGACCGACAGGGCTACCCTCCTACAATGAGCAGTTCTTC. This sequence encodes CASRPTGLPSYNEQFF.

This chain links TRBV20-1 with TRBJ2-1, with D tentatively TRBD2 (5 bases). V lost 3 bases to trimming and J lost 12 bases, with 12 bases between them. The CDR3 is made up of 11 amino acids. Germline assignment: CDR1 DFQATT and CDR2 SNEGSKA (reference sequence). The DNA for the CDR3 is TGCAGTGCTAGCCGGGGAGAGGGGCAGTTCTTC. This encodes CSASRGEGQFF.

The chain is built from TRBV6-5 and TRBJ2-7, with 8 positions matching TRBD1. V shed 1 base, J shed 5 bases, and the junction held 7 bases outside the gene matches. This CDR3 is built from 15 residues. Germline V CDR1 and CDR2: MNHEY, SVGAGI. This CDR3 is CASSYLRTGIHEQYF. CDR3 in DNA: TGTGCCAGCAGTTACTTACGGACAGGGATACACGAGCAGTACTTC.

This clone was seen once. The chain links TRBV7-9 to TRBJ2-7; tentatively, D is TRBD2 (6 bases). Trimming pared 5 bases from V and 2 bases from J, leaving 16 bases between. CDR3 length: 15 residues. Germline CDR1 SEHNR, CDR2 FQNEAQ (reference sequence). CDR3 sequence (DNA): TGTGCCAGCAGCGACACTGAACTAGCCGCCTACGAGCAGTACTTC. This encodes CASSDTELAAYEQYF.

The sample holds a few counts of this clone. The chain is built from TRBV2 and TRBJ2-5; D ambiguous. The closer fit of TRBJ2-7 to the DNA end suggests the J call may be wrong. Germline assignment: CDR1 SNHLY and CDR2 FYNNEI. This CDR3 region has 14 residues. The CDR3 coding sequence is TGTGCCAGCAGTGATGCCGGGTTAGCCTACGAGCAGTACTTC. Amino acid sequence: CASSDAGLAYEQYF.